Listed below are T cell receptor beta chains from one sample, sequenced in a study of shared clonotypes between healthy human individuals. The assay was immunoSEQ multiplex PCR, and TCRdb's table has in-frame clones only and misses some. Here the sample spans about 450,000 clones, approximately 79% being singletons. The sequencing input was PBMCs. These receptors all come from a woman in her 40s in good health. Some clones in this sample may be carry-over from other donors' samples. The CDR3 runs from the conserved cysteine through the conserved F or W. D genes are given only for firm matches. Part of the rows lack a size; the others show once, few, many or a class for expanded clones.

j_call: TRBJ1-4; clone_size: -; d_call: TRBD1; v_call: TRBV7-8; cdr3_aa: CASSLTPTGDEKLFF; cdr3_nt: TGTGCCAGCAGCCTAACACCGACAGGGGATGAAAAACTGTTTTTT
j_call: TRBJ1-2; clone_size: few; d_call: TRBD1; v_call: TRBV5-1; cdr3_aa: CASSWGTGSNYGYTF; cdr3_nt: TGCGCCAGCAGCTGGGGGACAGGGTCCAACTATGGCTACACCTTC
j_call: TRBJ2-1; clone_size: -; d_call: TRBD2; v_call: TRBV18; cdr3_aa: CASSQNSGSSSYNEQFF; cdr3_nt: TGTGCCAGCTCACAGAATAGCGGGAGTAGCTCCTACAATGAGCAGTTCTTC
j_call: TRBJ1-3; clone_size: -; d_call: -; v_call: TRBV30; cdr3_aa: CAWSVVLNSGNTIYF; cdr3_nt: TGTGCCTGGAGTGTGGTATTGAACTCTGGAAACACCATATATTTT
j_call: TRBJ1-2; clone_size: many; d_call: -; v_call: TRBV15; cdr3_aa: CATSSFYSANYGYTF; cdr3_nt: TGTGCCACCAGCAGCTTTTATTCAGCAAACTATGGCTACACCTTC
j_call: TRBJ2-1; clone_size: -; d_call: TRBD2; v_call: TRBV5-4; cdr3_aa: CASSLDASGRGEFF; cdr3_nt: TGTGCCAGCAGCTTGGACGCTAGCGGGAGGGGCGAGTTCTTC
j_call: TRBJ2-5; clone_size: -; d_call: -; v_call: TRBV28; cdr3_aa: CASRTPLSVETQYF; cdr3_nt: TGTGCCAGCAGGACACCTCTCTCTGTCGAGACCCAGTACTTC
j_call: TRBJ2-2; clone_size: -; d_call: -; v_call: TRBV7-3; cdr3_aa: CASSLGSTSGELFF; cdr3_nt: TGTGCCAGCAGCTTAGGGTCCACTTCCGGGGAGCTGTTTTTT
j_call: TRBJ2-2; clone_size: -; d_call: TRBD2; v_call: TRBV30; cdr3_aa: CAWIPPGGNTGELFF; cdr3_nt: TGTGCCTGGATCCCCCCGGGGGGGAACACCGGGGAGCTGTTTTTT
j_call: TRBJ2-5; clone_size: few; d_call: -; v_call: TRBV5-1; cdr3_aa: CASSFRRTPTQETQYF; cdr3_nt: TGCGCCAGCAGCTTTCGTCGGACCCCCACCCAAGAGACCCAGTACTTC
j_call: TRBJ2-1; clone_size: -; d_call: TRBD2; v_call: TRBV5-1; cdr3_aa: CASSLDSPTSGQFF; cdr3_nt: TGCGCCAGCAGCCTGGACAGCCCGACTAGCGGGCAGTTCTTC
j_call: TRBJ2-1; clone_size: -; d_call: -; v_call: TRBV4-1; cdr3_aa: CASSPGGGSYNEQFF; cdr3_nt: TGCGCCAGCAGCCCCGGAGGGGGGTCCTACAATGAGCAGTTCTTC
j_call: TRBJ1-5; clone_size: -; d_call: -; v_call: TRBV27; cdr3_aa: CASRPGGEGNQPQHF; cdr3_nt: TGTGCCAGCAGGCCGGGGGGGGAGGGCAATCAGCCCCAGCATTTT
j_call: TRBJ2-3; clone_size: -; d_call: -; v_call: TRBV10-3; cdr3_aa: CAIGAKAAPTDTQYF; cdr3_nt: TGTGCCATCGGGGCTAAGGCAGCACCCACAGATACGCAGTATTTT
j_call: TRBJ1-4; clone_size: few; d_call: TRBD1; v_call: TRBV27; cdr3_aa: CASSLRGTENEKLFF; cdr3_nt: TGTGCCAGCAGTTTACGCGGGACAGAAAATGAAAAACTGTTTTTT
j_call: TRBJ1-1; clone_size: -; d_call: -; v_call: TRBV18; cdr3_aa: CASSPVPDARNTEAFF; cdr3_nt: TGTGCCAGCTCACCCGTCCCGGACGCAAGGAACACTGAAGCTTTCTTT
j_call: TRBJ2-5; clone_size: few; d_call: -; v_call: TRBV10-2; cdr3_aa: CASSEGGTQYF; cdr3_nt: TGCGCCAGCAGTGAGGGGGGGACCCAGTACTTC
j_call: TRBJ2-2; clone_size: -; d_call: TRBD2; v_call: TRBV4-1; cdr3_aa: CASTSRGDLAPTGELFF; cdr3_nt: TGCGCCAGCACATCCCGGGGGGACTTAGCCCCCACCGGGGAGCTGTTTTTT
j_call: TRBJ2-5; clone_size: -; d_call: -; v_call: TRBV18; cdr3_aa: CASSPRAGRQETQYF; cdr3_nt: TGTGCCAGCTCACCAAGGGCGGGCCGCCAAGAGACCCAGTACTTC
j_call: TRBJ2-7; clone_size: -; d_call: TRBD2; v_call: TRBV18; cdr3_aa: CASSSLSGSSYEQYF; cdr3_nt: TGTGCCAGCTCATCCCTTAGCGGGAGCTCCTACGAGCAGTACTTC
j_call: TRBJ1-1; clone_size: -; d_call: TRBD1; v_call: TRBV18; cdr3_aa: CASSPGQARTEAFF; cdr3_nt: TGTGCCAGCTCACCCGGACAGGCGAGAACTGAAGCTTTCTTT
j_call: TRBJ1-1; clone_size: -; d_call: TRBD1; v_call: TRBV10-3; cdr3_aa: CAISTGTVFEAFF; cdr3_nt: TGTGCCATCAGTACCGGGACAGTTTTCGAAGCTTTCTTT
j_call: TRBJ1-2; clone_size: -; d_call: -; v_call: TRBV10-3; cdr3_aa: CAISESENYGYTF; cdr3_nt: TGTGCCATCAGTGAGTCAGAGAACTATGGCTACACCTTC
j_call: TRBJ2-2; clone_size: once; d_call: -; v_call: TRBV28; cdr3_aa: CASSRVRLELFF; cdr3_nt: TGTGCCAGCAGCCGAGTGAGATTGGAGCTGTTTTTT
j_call: TRBJ2-7; clone_size: many; d_call: TRBD1; v_call: TRBV4-1; cdr3_aa: CASSHPGTGLYEQYF; cdr3_nt: TGCGCCAGCAGCCACCCCGGGACAGGGCTCTACGAGCAGTACTTC
j_call: TRBJ2-1; clone_size: -; d_call: -; v_call: TRBV7-2; cdr3_aa: CASSLAPRAFF; cdr3_nt: TGTGCCAGCAGCTTGGCCCCCCGGGCGTTCTTC
j_call: TRBJ2-1; clone_size: -; d_call: TRBD2; v_call: TRBV30; cdr3_aa: CALTMLAVYNEQFF; cdr3_nt: TGTGCCTTGACGATGCTAGCGGTCTACAATGAGCAGTTCTTC
j_call: TRBJ2-1; clone_size: -; d_call: -; v_call: TRBV18; cdr3_aa: CASSPVTYNEQFF; cdr3_nt: TGTGCCAGCTCACCGGTGACTTACAATGAGCAGTTCTTC
j_call: TRBJ1-1; clone_size: -; d_call: -; v_call: TRBV27; cdr3_aa: CASSPGQILNTEAFF; cdr3_nt: TGTGCCAGCAGTCCCGGACAGATTTTGAACACTGAAGCTTTCTTT
j_call: TRBJ1-2; clone_size: -; d_call: -; v_call: TRBV29-1; cdr3_aa: CSVEEGNSYGYTF; cdr3_nt: TGCAGCGTTGAAGAGGGGAACTCCTATGGCTACACCTTC
j_call: TRBJ2-5; clone_size: once; d_call: TRBD2; v_call: TRBV9; cdr3_aa: CASSSTSGNAETQYF; cdr3_nt: TGTGCCAGCAGCTCCACTAGCGGGAACGCAGAGACCCAGTACTTC
j_call: TRBJ2-1; clone_size: -; d_call: TRBD1; v_call: TRBV5-1; cdr3_aa: CASSFPPGQGNNEQFF; cdr3_nt: TGCGCCAGCAGCTTCCCCCCGGGACAGGGGAACAATGAGCAGTTCTTC
j_call: TRBJ2-7; clone_size: -; d_call: -; v_call: TRBV4-2; cdr3_aa: CASSQDLPTGSYEQYF; cdr3_nt: TGTGCCAGCAGCCAAGATCTCCCAACAGGGTCCTACGAGCAGTACTTC
j_call: TRBJ2-7; clone_size: -; d_call: -; v_call: TRBV12-2; cdr3_aa: CASSPPFRFGYEQYF; cdr3_nt: TGTGCCAGCAGCCCGCCCTTCAGGTTCGGCTACGAGCAGTACTTC
j_call: TRBJ1-1; clone_size: -; d_call: -; v_call: TRBV29-1; cdr3_aa: CSVTDTSWTEAFF; cdr3_nt: TGCAGCGTTACGGACACCTCCTGGACTGAAGCTTTCTTT
j_call: TRBJ2-2; clone_size: -; d_call: TRBD2; v_call: TRBV4-2; cdr3_aa: CASSLAGGLNTGELFF; cdr3_nt: TGTGCCAGCAGTCTAGCGGGAGGGCTCAACACCGGGGAGCTGTTTTTT
j_call: TRBJ1-2; clone_size: few; d_call: TRBD1; v_call: TRBV4-2; cdr3_aa: CASSHTGPGQGTYGYTF; cdr3_nt: TGTGCCAGCAGCCACACTGGCCCGGGACAGGGGACCTATGGCTACACCTTC
j_call: TRBJ2-5; clone_size: -; d_call: TRBD2; v_call: TRBV18; cdr3_aa: CASSRTSGGETQYF; cdr3_nt: TGTGCCAGCTCCCGGACTAGCGGTGGAGAGACCCAGTACTTC
j_call: TRBJ2-2; clone_size: many; d_call: -; v_call: TRBV6-4; cdr3_aa: CASSDSAVNTGELFF; cdr3_nt: TGTGCCAGCAGTGACTCGGCAGTGAACACCGGGGAGCTGTTTTTT
j_call: TRBJ2-7; clone_size: -; d_call: -; v_call: TRBV6-1; cdr3_aa: CASSEVRGRGRYEQYF; cdr3_nt: TGTGCCAGCAGTGAAGTAAGAGGCAGGGGCAGGTACGAGCAGTACTTC
j_call: TRBJ1-2; clone_size: -; d_call: TRBD1; v_call: TRBV29-1; cdr3_aa: CSVGRQGANYGYTF; cdr3_nt: TGCAGCGTTGGCCGACAGGGGGCGAACTATGGCTACACATTC
j_call: TRBJ1-2; clone_size: once; d_call: TRBD1; v_call: TRBV6-1; cdr3_aa: CASSELDRGSGYGYTF; cdr3_nt: TGTGCCAGCAGTGAATTGGACAGGGGCTCAGGCTATGGCTACACCTTC
j_call: TRBJ2-3; clone_size: once; d_call: TRBD1; v_call: TRBV5-1; cdr3_aa: CASSIGQGTDTQYF; cdr3_nt: TGCGCCAGCAGCATCGGACAGGGGACAGATACGCAGTATTTT
j_call: TRBJ2-3; clone_size: -; d_call: -; v_call: TRBV18; cdr3_aa: CASSPWAAVKTDTQYF; cdr3_nt: TGTGCCAGCTCACCCTGGGCGGCCGTGAAGACAGATACGCAGTATTTT
j_call: TRBJ2-7; clone_size: -; d_call: -; v_call: TRBV6-6; cdr3_aa: CASSYRTGASYEQYF; cdr3_nt: TGTGCCAGCAGTTACAGGACGGGAGCCTCCTACGAGCAGTACTTC
j_call: TRBJ2-1; clone_size: -; d_call: -; v_call: TRBV2; cdr3_aa: CASSEGQYNEQFF; cdr3_nt: TGTGCCAGCAGTGAAGGACAGTACAATGAGCAGTTCTTC
j_call: TRBJ1-4; clone_size: -; d_call: -; v_call: TRBV28; cdr3_aa: CASSDRLEKLFF; cdr3_nt: TGTGCCAGCTCGGATCGGTTGGAAAAACTGTTTTTT
j_call: TRBJ2-2; clone_size: -; d_call: TRBD2; v_call: TRBV30; cdr3_aa: CAWSKSQGLQISNTGELFF; cdr3_nt: TGTGCCTGGAGTAAATCTCAGGGACTACAAATCTCGAACACCGGGGAGCTATTTTTT
j_call: TRBJ1-1; clone_size: -; d_call: TRBD1; v_call: TRBV6-6; cdr3_aa: CASSYFPGGTEAFF; cdr3_nt: TGTGCCAGCAGTTACTTTCCAGGGGGCACTGAAGCTTTCTTT
j_call: TRBJ2-7; clone_size: -; d_call: -; v_call: TRBV30; cdr3_aa: CAGGSLSYEQYF; cdr3_nt: TGTGCCGGGGGCAGCCTCTCCTACGAGCAGTACTTC
j_call: TRBJ2-2; clone_size: -; d_call: -; v_call: TRBV5-1; cdr3_aa: CASSFGRENTGELFF; cdr3_nt: TGCGCCAGCAGCTTCGGCAGGGAAAACACCGGGGAGCTGTTTTTT
j_call: TRBJ2-1; clone_size: -; d_call: -; v_call: TRBV7-6; cdr3_aa: CASSRGQRNEQFF; cdr3_nt: TGTGCCAGCAGCCGAGGACAGCGCAATGAGCAGTTCTTC
j_call: TRBJ2-1; clone_size: -; d_call: -; v_call: TRBV28; cdr3_aa: CASSFPENNEQFF; cdr3_nt: TGTGCCAGCAGTTTTCCCGAGAACAATGAGCAGTTCTTC
j_call: TRBJ1-2; clone_size: -; d_call: TRBD1; v_call: TRBV5-6; cdr3_aa: CASSYPTGSGYTF; cdr3_nt: TGTGCCAGCAGCTACCCGACAGGGTCGGGCTACACCTTC
j_call: TRBJ1-5; clone_size: -; d_call: TRBD1; v_call: TRBV27; cdr3_aa: CASSHRTGETLGPNQPQHF; cdr3_nt: TGTGCCAGCAGCCATCGGACAGGGGAAACACTCGGGCCAAATCAGCCCCAGCATTTT
j_call: TRBJ1-1; clone_size: -; d_call: -; v_call: TRBV28; cdr3_aa: CASSRGPNTEAFF; cdr3_nt: TGTGCCAGCAGCCGCGGACCGAACACTGAAGCTTTCTTT
j_call: TRBJ2-7; clone_size: -; d_call: -; v_call: TRBV6-5; cdr3_aa: CASSYHQTYEQYF; cdr3_nt: TGTGCCAGCAGTTACCATCAAACCTACGAGCAGTACTTC
j_call: TRBJ2-7; clone_size: -; d_call: TRBD2; v_call: TRBV28; cdr3_aa: CASTGGNYYEQYF; cdr3_nt: TGTGCCAGCACGGGGGGTAACTACTACGAGCAGTACTTC
j_call: TRBJ2-5; clone_size: -; d_call: TRBD1; v_call: TRBV2; cdr3_aa: CASSGRGQGGETQYF; cdr3_nt: TGTGCCAGCAGTGGAAGGGGACAGGGGGGAGAGACCCAGTACTTC